Listed below are T cell receptor beta chains from one sample, sequenced in a study of blood T cells in healthy people across ages. TCRdb fed the 5' RACE reads into MiXCR, producing one record per CDR3 protein. Of about 1.4 million distinct CDR3 sequences listed, roughly 59% were seen once; the top ten hold over 5.5%. Sequencing was done on a sample of blood. These receptors all stem from a man aged 18 to 30 in good health. Each CDR3 is given without its conserved first and last residue. The D gene is left open where the match is weak.

V,D,J,CDR3
TRBV5-5,.,TRBJ2-1,ASSSPPVDYNEQF
TRBV10-3,TRBD1,TRBJ1-6,ATSRGTGFNSPLH
TRBV2,.,TRBJ2-2,ASSVRASAGELF
TRBV28,TRBD1,TRBJ2-7,ASSSRTGPSYEQY
TRBV6-1,.,TRBJ2-4,ASSFDREGYIQY
TRBV27,TRBD2,TRBJ2-5,ASSPLRWSGEFYQETQY
TRBV5-1,TRBD1,TRBJ2-4,ASSSGTVDKNIQY
TRBV29-1,TRBD1,TRBJ1-1,SARTGVNTEAF
TRBV21-1,.,TRBJ1-1,ASSKPHNYTEAF
TRBV2,TRBD2,.,ASSEGLSSGHSPGETQY
TRBV6-2/TRBV6-3,.,TRBJ1-1,ASSPSGENTEAF